The rows below give T cell receptor beta chains drawn from one sample of a study of vaccination and CD4 T cells after COVID-19. Which antigens these TCRs recognize remains unknown. TCRdb analysed the PCR reads with MiXCR anew, one entry per CDR3 protein. The repertoire has 20,000 to 25,000 distinct CDR3 sequences, under 60% of them found once; the top ten carry roughly 8.6%. Sequenced material: CD4+ T cells from blood, cultured in vitro. Every receptor here comes from a human donor who had recovered from COVID-19. The CDR3 runs from the conserved cysteine through the conserved F or W. Each record gives: D gene, J gene, clone size, V gene, CDR3 DNA, CDR3 protein. The D gene is left open where the match is weak. Clone size is stated in some rows and not others, as once, few, many or a class when expanded.

d_gene: TRBD1
j_gene: TRBJ2-2
abundance: -
v_gene: TRBV5-1
CDR3nt: TGCGCCAGCAGCTTAGGCAGGGGGCGTATCGGGGAGCTGTTTTTT
CDR3aa: CASSLGRGRIGELFF

d_gene: -
j_gene: TRBJ2-1
abundance: few
v_gene: TRBV20-1
CDR3nt: TGCAGTGCTCGAGCTATGGAGGGGGGAAACAATGAGCAGTTCTTC
CDR3aa: CSARAMEGGNNEQFF

d_gene: -
j_gene: TRBJ2-3
abundance: -
v_gene: TRBV19
CDR3nt: TGTGCCAGTAGTATAAATGGTAGAGATACGCAGTATTTT
CDR3aa: CASSINGRDTQYF

d_gene: -
j_gene: TRBJ1-1
abundance: -
v_gene: TRBV29-1
CDR3nt: TGCGGCGTTGATAACCCAGGGGACACTGAAGCTTTCTTT
CDR3aa: CGVDNPGDTEAFF

d_gene: -
j_gene: TRBJ1-1
abundance: few
v_gene: TRBV12-3/TRBV12-4
CDR3nt: TGTGCCAGCAGTTTGGTTTCAGGGAGCAAAGCTTTCTTT
CDR3aa: CASSLVSGSKAFF

d_gene: -
j_gene: TRBJ2-5
abundance: few
v_gene: TRBV18
CDR3nt: TGTGCCAGCTCACCGAGTATTACAGCCCAAGAGACCCAGTACTTC
CDR3aa: CASSPSITAQETQYF

d_gene: -
j_gene: TRBJ2-5
abundance: -
v_gene: TRBV7-6
CDR3nt: TGTGCCAGCAGCTTAGCTATTGAACAAGAGACCCAGTACTTC
CDR3aa: CASSLAIEQETQYF

d_gene: -
j_gene: TRBJ1-5
abundance: -
v_gene: TRBV3-1
CDR3nt: TGTGCCAGCAGCCAAGATTCTGGGGGCGGTCAGCCCCAGCATTTT
CDR3aa: CASSQDSGGGQPQHF

d_gene: TRBD2
j_gene: TRBJ2-3
abundance: -
v_gene: TRBV7-2
CDR3nt: TGTGCCAGCAGCCTCGAAACTAGCGGGGCCTACACAGATACGCAGTATTTT
CDR3aa: CASSLETSGAYTDTQYF

d_gene: -
j_gene: TRBJ2-1
abundance: -
v_gene: TRBV7-7
CDR3nt: TGTGCTAGCAGCCCGGGAGTGGACAATGAGCAGTTCTTC
CDR3aa: CASSPGVDNEQFF

d_gene: -
j_gene: TRBJ2-5
abundance: -
v_gene: TRBV27
CDR3nt: TGTGCCAGCAGTTTTTTGAGCGGCCAAGAGACCCAGTACTTC
CDR3aa: CASSFLSGQETQYF

d_gene: TRBD1
j_gene: TRBJ2-3
abundance: -
v_gene: TRBV7-3
CDR3nt: TGTGCCAGCAGCTCCCAACAGGGGAATACGCAGTATTTT
CDR3aa: CASSSQQGNTQYF

d_gene: -
j_gene: TRBJ2-5
abundance: -
v_gene: TRBV6-2/TRBV6-3
CDR3nt: TGTGCCAGCAGTGCCCAGGAGGGGGCCCATGAGACCCAGTACTTC
CDR3aa: CASSAQEGAHETQYF

d_gene: -
j_gene: TRBJ1-5
abundance: few
v_gene: TRBV10-3
CDR3nt: TGTGCCATCAGTGAGGTGCGGGGGGCTGGCAATCAGCCCCAGCATTTT
CDR3aa: CAISEVRGAGNQPQHF

d_gene: -
j_gene: TRBJ1-2
abundance: few
v_gene: TRBV12-3/TRBV12-4
CDR3nt: TGTGCCAGCAGTACCCGGCGGGGATATGGCTACACCTTC
CDR3aa: CASSTRRGYGYTF